These 15 T cell receptor beta chains came from one sample sequenced in a study of neoadjuvant anti-PD-1 for oral cavity cancer. Clones were read by immunoSEQ multiplex PCR, and TCRdb kept only the in-frame ones, dropping some. The sample includes about 79,000 clones, about four fifths of them seen just once. The sequencing here drew on PBMCs, taken before nivolumab (anti-PD-1) treatment. These receptors were collected from a person aged 40 to 85 with oral cavity squamous cell carcinoma.

The chain carries TRBV19 and TRBJ1-3; D remains unclear. Germline values: CDR1 LNHDA, CDR2 SQIVND (reference sequence). V shed 7 bases and J shed 2 bases, with 15 bases lying between them. The CDR3 extends over 15 amino acids. CDR3 in DNA: TGTGCCAGTAACAAAGGCCCGGCCCCTGGAAACACCATATATTTT. The encoded protein is CASNKGPAPGNTIYF.

V usage is TRBV6-1 and J usage is TRBJ2-6, with D unresolved. Germline V gene data show CDR1 as MNHNS and CDR2 as SASEGT. This CDR3 has 14 amino acids. The V end was cut by 7 bases, the J end by 0 bases, with 7 bases between. The CDR3 DNA follows: TGTGCCAGCAATCCGGCCTCTGGGGCCAACGTCCTGACTTTC. It specifies CASNPASGANVLTF.

This clone has more than one count but fewer than ten. V is TRBV5-6 and J is TRBJ1-1; 7 bases are a match to TRBD1. This CDR3 spans 14 amino acids. The ends lost 4 bases at V and 6 bases at J; junction bases unmatched: 9. The V gene's germline CDR1 is SGHDT and CDR2 YYEEEE. In nucleotides, the CDR3 is TGTGCCAGCAGCCCGACAGGGACAGTCGCTGAAGCTTTCTTT. Its translation: CASSPTGTVAEAFF.

The genes are TRBV6-1 and TRBJ1-5, with D tentatively TRBD1 (6 bases). With 8 bases removed from V and 1 base from J, the gap between germline ends came to 12 bases. The CDR3 has 14 amino acids. Germline CDR1 MNHNS, CDR2 SASEGT. The chain's CDR3 is CASSGAESNQPQHF. In DNA, the CDR3 is TGTGCCAGCTCGGGGGCGGAGAGCAATCAGCCCCAGCATTTT.

This clone was counted a few times. The chain uses TRBV27 and TRBJ1-1; maybe TRBD1 (5 bases). The germline CDR1 and CDR2 sequences are MNHEY and SMNVEV (reference sequence). The ends were cut back, 5 bases at V and 3 bases at J, with 13 bases in the middle. The CDR3 is 14 amino acids. The DNA for the CDR3 is TGTGCCAGCAGTCCGGCGGGGGATTACACTGAAGCTTTCTTT. Translating gives CASSPAGDYTEAFF.

The V call is TRBV6-5, the J call TRBJ1-1, with D possibly TRBD1 on 5 matching bases. The CDR3 runs 16 residues. Germline V gives CDR1 MNHEY, CDR2 SVGAGI. The ends were cut back, 4 bases at V and 1 base at J, with 16 bases in the middle. The CDR3 here is CASSSPGVTGNTEAFF. The CDR3 DNA follows: TGTGCCAGCAGTTCCCCGGGGGTTACGGGGAACACTGAAGCTTTCTTT.

V gene TRBV7-3 combines with J gene TRBJ2-6; D not certain. There are 14 residues in the CDR3. CDR1 is SGHTA and CDR2 is FQGTGA in the germline V gene. The V end was cut by 6 bases, the J end by 0 bases, with 6 bases between. The CDR3, as DNA: TGTGCCAGCAGAAGGGACTCTGGGGCCAACGTCCTGACTTTC. Protein sequence: CASRRDSGANVLTF.

The rearrangement uses TRBV7-8 and TRBJ2-1; D perhaps matches TRBD2 (6 bases). In germline, CDR1 is SGHVS, CDR2 FQNEAQ. The CDR3 is made up of 16 amino acids. With 7 bases removed from V and 2 bases from J, the gap between germline ends came to 18 bases. The CDR3 reads CASTQEGTPTYNEQFF. The CDR3 nucleotides are TGTGCCAGCACCCAGGAGGGGACTCCCACCTACAATGAGCAGTTCTTC. Looking up the rest from reference TRBV7-8 and TRBJ2-1 gives the full variable domain: GAGVSQSPRYKVAKRGQDVALRCDPISGHVSLFWYQQALGQGPEFLTYFQNEAQLDKSGLPSDRFFAERPEGSVSTLKIQRTQQEDSAVYLCASTQEGTPTYNEQFFGPGTRLTVL.

V and J are TRBV2 and TRBJ1-1; TRBD1 aligns across 9 bases. The CDR3 totals 15 residues. V dropped 4 bases and J dropped 1; count of bases not matched to a gene: 4. The germline V gene encodes CDR1 SNHLY and CDR2 FYNNEI. The CDR3 is CASSGDRASNTEAFF. DNA for the CDR3: TGTGCCAGCAGTGGGGACAGGGCCTCGAACACTGAAGCTTTCTTT.

The chain is built from TRBV27 and TRBJ1-2; D gene ambiguous. CDR3 length equals 15 residues. Trimming pared 5 bases from V and 3 bases from J, leaving 16 bases between. Germline loops: CDR1 MNHEY, CDR2 SMNVEV (reference sequence). The CDR3 is CASSLGSGYYYGYTF. CDR3 sequence (DNA): TGTGCCAGCAGTCTGGGCTCGGGATACTACTATGGCTACACCTTC.

The sample holds a few counts of this clone. The V gene is TRBV19, the J gene TRBJ1-1, with D maybe TRBD1 (5 bases). The germline gives CDR1 LNHDA, CDR2 SQIVND (reference sequence). V was shortened by 0 bases and J by 4 bases, with 12 bases between the two germline ends. The CDR3 covers 15 residues. CDR3: CASSIDAGMATEAFF. CDR3 sequence (DNA): TGTGCCAGTAGTATAGATGCAGGGATGGCCACTGAAGCTTTCTTT.

The chain recombines TRBV27 with TRBJ1-1, with no clear D. The CDR3 runs to 16 residues. Trimming removed 3 bases at V and 4 bases at J, with 18 bases between. Germline CDR1 and CDR2: MNHEY and SMNVEV (reference sequence). CDR3 DNA: TGTGCCAGCAGTTTGCTCGGGAGCACAACAAGCACTGAAGCTTTCTTT. Protein product: CASSLLGSTTSTEAFF.

The rearrangement uses TRBV5-6 and TRBJ2-3; D unresolved. Germline V gene lookup returns CDR1 SGHDT and CDR2 YYEEEE. V was shortened by 4 bases and J by 9 bases, with 12 bases between the two germline ends. The CDR3 runs to 12 residues. The CDR3 region is CASSPGPGTQYF. The CDR3 DNA follows: TGTGCCAGCAGCCCCGGGCCTGGGACGCAGTATTTT.

The gene calls are TRBV11-3 and TRBJ2-3; D perhaps matches TRBD2 (6 bases). Germline V gene lookup returns CDR1 SGHNT and CDR2 YENEEA. The V end lost 0 bases, the J end lost 7 bases, and 8 bases lay between the germline ends. There are 13 residues in the CDR3. The CDR3 DNA is TGTGCCAGCAGCTTAGAACGGGAGTATACGCAGTATTTT. Encoded protein: CASSLEREYTQYF.

This chain uses TRBV5-1 with TRBJ2-1, with 8 bases identical to TRBD2. The length of the CDR3 is 15 residues. V lost 5 bases and J lost 4; bases outside the gene matches: 8. Per the germline V gene, CDR1 is SGHRS and CDR2 is YFSETQ. CDR3 nucleotide sequence: TGCGCCAGCAGTATGGCGACTAGCGTTTACAATGAGCAGTTCTTC. Protein sequence: CASSMATSVYNEQFF.